The source of this T cell receptor beta chain is a study of OX40 agonist ivuxolimab in advanced cancers. Cycle 7 day 1, cycle 4 day 1, and baseline were the timepoints at which blood was sampled. The CDR3 has 15 amino acids. Germline loops: CDR1 KGHSH, CDR2 LQKENI. The V and J ends lost 3 bases and 4 bases, in that order; junction bases with no gene match: 2. Sequenced by immunoSEQ multiplex PCR; TCRdb stores in-frame clones only, minus some. The sample has 50,000 to 65,000 clones; 80% to 90% are singletons. This chain links TRBV18 with TRBJ2-2; 10 nucleotides match TRBD2. Source: CD4+ or CD8+ T cells sorted from blood, taken in a trial of the OX40 agonist ivuxolimab. The clonotype was recovered from an adult with an advanced solid tumor such as melanoma, head and neck, liver or kidney cancer. The CDR3 DNA reads TGTGCCAGCTCACCTCTAGCGGGAGCCACCGGGGAGCTGTTTTTT. It is translated as CASSPLAGATGELFF.